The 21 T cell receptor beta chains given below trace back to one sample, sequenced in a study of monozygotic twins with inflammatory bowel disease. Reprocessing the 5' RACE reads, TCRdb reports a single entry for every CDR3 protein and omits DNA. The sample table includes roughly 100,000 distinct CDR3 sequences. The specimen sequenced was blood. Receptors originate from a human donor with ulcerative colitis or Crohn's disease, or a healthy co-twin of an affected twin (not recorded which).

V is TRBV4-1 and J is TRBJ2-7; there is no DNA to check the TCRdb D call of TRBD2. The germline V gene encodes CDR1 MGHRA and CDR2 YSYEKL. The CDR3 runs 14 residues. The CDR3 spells CASSQGDQNYEQYF.

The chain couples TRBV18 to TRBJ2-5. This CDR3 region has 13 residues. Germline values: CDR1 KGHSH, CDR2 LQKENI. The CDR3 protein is CASSSSHRETQYF.

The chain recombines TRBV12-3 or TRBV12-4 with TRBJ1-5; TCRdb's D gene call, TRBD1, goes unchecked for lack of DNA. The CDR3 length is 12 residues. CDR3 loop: CASRAGSLPQHF.

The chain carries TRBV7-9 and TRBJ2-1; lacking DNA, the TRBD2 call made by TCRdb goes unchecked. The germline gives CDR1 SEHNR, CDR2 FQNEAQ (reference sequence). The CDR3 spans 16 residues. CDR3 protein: CASSLTLVHPYNEQFF. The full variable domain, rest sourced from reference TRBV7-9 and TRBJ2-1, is DTGVSQNPRHKITKRGQNVTFRCDPISEHNRLYWYRQTLGQGPEFLTYFQNEAQLEKSRLLSDRFSAERPKGSFSTLEIQRTEQGDSAMYLCASSLTLVHPYNEQFFGPGTRLTVL.

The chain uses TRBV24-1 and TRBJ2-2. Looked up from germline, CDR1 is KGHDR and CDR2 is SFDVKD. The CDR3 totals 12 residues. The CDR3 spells CATSRLGGELFF.

The CDR3 sequence: CASSLYGAKETQYF. This rearrangement joins TRBV7-9 to TRBJ2-5; TCRdb indicates TRBD1, and absent DNA this call remains unverified. Per germline, CDR1 SEHNR and CDR2 FQNEAQ (reference sequence). This CDR3 has 14 amino acids.

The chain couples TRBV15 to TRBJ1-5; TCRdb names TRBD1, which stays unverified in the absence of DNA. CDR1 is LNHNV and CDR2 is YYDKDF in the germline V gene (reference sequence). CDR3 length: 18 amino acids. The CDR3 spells CATSRDLTQAQGNQPQHF.

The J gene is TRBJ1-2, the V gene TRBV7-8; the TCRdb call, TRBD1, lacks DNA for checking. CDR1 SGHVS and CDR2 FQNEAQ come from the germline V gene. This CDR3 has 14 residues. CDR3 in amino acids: CASSFQTENYGYTF.

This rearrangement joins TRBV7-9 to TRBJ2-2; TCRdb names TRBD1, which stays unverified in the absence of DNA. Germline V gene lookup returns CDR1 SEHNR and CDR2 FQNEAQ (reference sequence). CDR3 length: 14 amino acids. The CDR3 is CASSQGSSAGELFF.

CDR3 residues: CASSLRGEETQYF. The chain carries TRBV5-1 and TRBJ2-5; the TRBD1 assignment by TCRdb is unverifiable without DNA. The length of the CDR3 is 13 residues. Germline CDR1 and CDR2: SGHRS and YFSETQ.

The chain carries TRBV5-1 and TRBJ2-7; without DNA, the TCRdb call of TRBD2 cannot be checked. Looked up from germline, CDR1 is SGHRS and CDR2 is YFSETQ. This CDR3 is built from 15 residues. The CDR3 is CASSATSGAYYEQYF.

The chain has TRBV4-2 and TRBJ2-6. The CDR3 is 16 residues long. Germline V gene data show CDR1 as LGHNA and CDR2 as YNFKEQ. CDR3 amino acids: CASSQVRSSGANVLTF.

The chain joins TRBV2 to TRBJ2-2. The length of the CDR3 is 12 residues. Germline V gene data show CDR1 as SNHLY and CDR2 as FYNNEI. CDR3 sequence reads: CASSETDGELFF. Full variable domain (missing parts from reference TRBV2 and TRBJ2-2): EPEVTQTPSHQVTQMGQEVILRCVPISNHLYFYWYRQILGQKVEFLVSFYNNEISEKSEIFDDQFSVERPDGSNFTLKIRSTKLEDSAMYFCASSETDGELFFGEGSRLTVL.

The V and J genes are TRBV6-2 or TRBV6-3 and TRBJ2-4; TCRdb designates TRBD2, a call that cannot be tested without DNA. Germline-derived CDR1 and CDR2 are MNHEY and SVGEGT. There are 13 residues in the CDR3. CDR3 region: CASSYREGDIQYF.

The chain's CDR3 is CASGLRAYNEQFF. The chain is built from TRBV12-5 and TRBJ2-1; with no DNA, the TCRdb D assignment of TRBD2 cannot be verified. The CDR3 has 13 residues. Germline assignment: CDR1 LGHNT and CDR2 FRNRAP.

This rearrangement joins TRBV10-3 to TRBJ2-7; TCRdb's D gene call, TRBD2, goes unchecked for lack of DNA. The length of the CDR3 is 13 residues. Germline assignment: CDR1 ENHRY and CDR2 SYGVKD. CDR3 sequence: CAISEGSRYEQYF.

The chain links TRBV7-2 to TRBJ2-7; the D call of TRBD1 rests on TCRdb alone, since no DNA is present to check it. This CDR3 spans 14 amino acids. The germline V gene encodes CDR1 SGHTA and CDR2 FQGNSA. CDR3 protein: CASSGRTSRDEQYF.

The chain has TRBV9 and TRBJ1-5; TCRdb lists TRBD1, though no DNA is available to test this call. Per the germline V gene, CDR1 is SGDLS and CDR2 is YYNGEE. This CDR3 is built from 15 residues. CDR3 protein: CASSVAGQVNQPQHF.

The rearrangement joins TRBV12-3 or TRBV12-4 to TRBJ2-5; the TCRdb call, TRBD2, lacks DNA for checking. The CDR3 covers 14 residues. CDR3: CASSFLLGEETQYF.

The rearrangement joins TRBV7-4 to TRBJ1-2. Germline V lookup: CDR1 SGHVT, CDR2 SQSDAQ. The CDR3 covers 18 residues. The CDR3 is CASSFAGRPSGGCYGYTF.

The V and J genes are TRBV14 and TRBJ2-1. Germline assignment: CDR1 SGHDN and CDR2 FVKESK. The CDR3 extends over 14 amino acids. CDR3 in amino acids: CASNEHASPNEQFF.